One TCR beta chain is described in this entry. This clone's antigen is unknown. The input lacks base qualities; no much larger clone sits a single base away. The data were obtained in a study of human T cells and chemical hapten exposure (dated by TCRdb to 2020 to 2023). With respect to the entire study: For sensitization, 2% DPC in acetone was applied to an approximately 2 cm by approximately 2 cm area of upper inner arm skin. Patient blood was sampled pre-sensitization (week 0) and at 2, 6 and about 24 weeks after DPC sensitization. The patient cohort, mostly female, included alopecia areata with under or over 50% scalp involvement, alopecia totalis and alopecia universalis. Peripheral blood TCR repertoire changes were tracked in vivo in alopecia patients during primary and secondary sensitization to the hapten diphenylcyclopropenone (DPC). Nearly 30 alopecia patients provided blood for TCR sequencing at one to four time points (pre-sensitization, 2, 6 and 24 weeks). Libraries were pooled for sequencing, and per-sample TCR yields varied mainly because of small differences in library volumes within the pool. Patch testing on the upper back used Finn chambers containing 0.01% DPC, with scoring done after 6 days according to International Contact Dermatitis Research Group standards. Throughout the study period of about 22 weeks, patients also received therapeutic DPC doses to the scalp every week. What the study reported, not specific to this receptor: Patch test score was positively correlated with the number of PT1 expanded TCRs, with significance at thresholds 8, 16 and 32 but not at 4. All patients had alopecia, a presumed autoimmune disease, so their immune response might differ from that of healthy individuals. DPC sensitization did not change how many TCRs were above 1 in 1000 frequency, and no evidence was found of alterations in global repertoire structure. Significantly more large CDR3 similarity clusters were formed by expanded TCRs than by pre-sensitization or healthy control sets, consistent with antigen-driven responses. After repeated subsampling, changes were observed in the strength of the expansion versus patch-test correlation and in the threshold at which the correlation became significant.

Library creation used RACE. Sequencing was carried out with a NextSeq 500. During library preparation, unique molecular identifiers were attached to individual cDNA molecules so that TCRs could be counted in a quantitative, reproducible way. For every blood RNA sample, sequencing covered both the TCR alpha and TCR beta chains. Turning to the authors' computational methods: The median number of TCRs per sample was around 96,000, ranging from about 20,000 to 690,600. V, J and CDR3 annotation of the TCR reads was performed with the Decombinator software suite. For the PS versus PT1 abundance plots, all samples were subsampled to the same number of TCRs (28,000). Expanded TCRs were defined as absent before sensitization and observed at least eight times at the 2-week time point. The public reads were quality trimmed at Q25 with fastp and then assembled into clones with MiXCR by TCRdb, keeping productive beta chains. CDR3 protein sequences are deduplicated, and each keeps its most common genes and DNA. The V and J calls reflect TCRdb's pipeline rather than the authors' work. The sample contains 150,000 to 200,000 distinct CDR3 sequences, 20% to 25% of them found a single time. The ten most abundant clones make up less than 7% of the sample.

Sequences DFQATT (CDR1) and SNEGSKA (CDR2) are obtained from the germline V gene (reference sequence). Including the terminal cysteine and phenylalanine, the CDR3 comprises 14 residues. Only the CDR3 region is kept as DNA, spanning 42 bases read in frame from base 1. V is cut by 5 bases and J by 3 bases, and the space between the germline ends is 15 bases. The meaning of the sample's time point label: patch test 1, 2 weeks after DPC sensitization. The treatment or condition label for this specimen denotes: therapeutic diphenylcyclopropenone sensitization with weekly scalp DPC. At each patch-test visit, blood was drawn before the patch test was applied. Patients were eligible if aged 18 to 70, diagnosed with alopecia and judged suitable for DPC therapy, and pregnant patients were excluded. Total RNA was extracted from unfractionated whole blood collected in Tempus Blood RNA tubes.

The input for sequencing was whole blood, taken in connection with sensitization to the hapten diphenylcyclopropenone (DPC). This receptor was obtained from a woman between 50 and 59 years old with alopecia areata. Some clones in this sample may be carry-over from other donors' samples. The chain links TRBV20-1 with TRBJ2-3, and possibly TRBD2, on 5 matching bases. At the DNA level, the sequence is TGCAGTGCTGTGGTCGGCGGGTGGACAGATACGCAGTATTTT. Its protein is CSAVVGGWTDTQYF.